The next 9 T cell receptor beta chains were all read from a single sample in a study of tumor-infiltrating lymphocytes in primary liver carcinoma. TCR beta cDNA was made from approximately 540 ng total RNA with a constant-region primer. What produced the TCR beta libraries was three nested multiplex PCR rounds using slightly modified ARM-PCR. It was with TRBV1-TRBV30 forward primers and a C-beta reverse primer that the first two PCR rounds were run, at roughly 10 cycles each. From the multiplex PCR reads, TCRdb called clonotypes with MiXCR, one entry per CDR3 protein. In the table there are hundreds of thousands of distinct CDR3 sequences, approximately 58% of which are singletons. Unsorted whole blood yielded the blood RNA, and germline DNA was also extracted. Sequenced input: peripheral blood. These receptors were collected from a woman aged 25-40 years with primary liver carcinoma and hepatitis B virus infection.

On this clonotype: The junction shows a germline mismatch at one end, possibly a read error. The rearrangement uses TRBV6-1 and TRBJ1-2; D is ambiguous. The germline V gene encodes CDR1 MNHNS and CDR2 SASEGT. The CDR3 totals 12 residues. The CDR3 region has the DNA TGTGCCTGCAGCATGACCGGCTACGGCTACACCTTC. Its protein is CACSMTGYGYTF.

There are many counts of this clonotype. The chain uses TRBV29-1 and TRBJ2-1; 7 nucleotides agree with TRBD1. The CDR3 has 18 residues. Germline V gives CDR1 SQVTM, CDR2 ANQGSEA. V was pared by 2 bases and J by 5 bases, with 18 bases of the junction left unmatched. CDR3 region: CSVERSLTGYMVHNEQFF. The CDR3 DNA sequence: TGCAGCGTTGAAAGGTCCCTGACAGGGTACATGGTACACAATGAGCAGTTCTTC.

This chain joins TRBV7-9 and TRBJ2-1; 8 bases fit TRBD2. CDR3 length: 15 amino acids. Germline CDR1 reads SEHNR; CDR2 reads FQNEAQ (reference sequence). Unmatched junction bases numbered 11, after V lost 1 base and J lost 12 bases. CDR3 DNA: TGTGCCAGCAGCTTAGTGAATAGCGGGGTCGGCGGGCAGTTCTTC. Encoded protein: CASSLVNSGVGGQFF.

V gene TRBV30 combines with J gene TRBJ2-1, with D possibly TRBD2 on 5 matching bases. Trimming removed 0 bases at V and 8 bases at J, with 8 bases between. Germline-derived CDR1 and CDR2 are GTSNPN and SVGIG (reference sequence). The CDR3 has 12 amino acids. CDR3 in amino acids: CAWSVQRDEQFF. CDR3 sequence (DNA): TGTGCCTGGAGTGTACAGAGGGATGAGCAGTTCTTC.

CDR3 DNA: TGTGCCAGCACCCTACAGGGCTCTGGGGCCAACGTCCTGACTTTC. Amino acid sequence: CASTLQGSGANVLTF. This chain connects TRBV12-3 or TRBV12-4 to TRBJ2-6; D may be TRBD1 (6 bases). There are 15 residues in the CDR3. The V end lost 7 bases, the J end lost 0 bases, and 10 bases lay between the germline ends.

As for this clonotype: The junction departs from germline at one end; a sequencing error may be responsible. The chain links TRBV6-1 to TRBJ1-2, with D uncertain. Germline V lookup: CDR1 MNHNS, CDR2 SASEGT. The CDR3 sequence is 13 residues long. CDR3 in DNA: TGTGCCAGCAGTTTGACAACTAACTATGGGTACACCTTC. It translates to CASSLTTNYGYTF.

The chain carries TRBV5-6 and TRBJ2-7; D may be TRBD1 (5 bases). Trimming removed 5 bases at V and 0 bases at J, with 15 bases between. The CDR3 loop spans 15 amino acids. Germline lookup yields CDR1 SGHDT and CDR2 YYEEEE. The DNA of the CDR3 is TGTGCCAGCAGTTTCCTAGGGGCGGCCTCCTACGAGCAGTACTTC. Residues: CASSFLGAASYEQYF.

V gene TRBV7-9 combines with J gene TRBJ2-7, with D possibly matching TRBD2 (6 bases). Germline values: CDR1 SEHNR, CDR2 FQNEAQ (reference sequence). Trimming shortened V by 6 bases and J by 3 bases, and 15 bases separated the two germline ends. This CDR3 comprises 14 residues. CDR3 coding DNA: TGTGCCAGCAGTCAACTAGGAGGGTACTACGAGCAGTACTTC. Its translation is CASSQLGGYYEQYF.

This clonotype was counted a few times. CDR3: CASQYQETQYF. The CDR3 DNA sequence: TGTGCCAGCCAGTACCAAGAGACCCAGTACTTC. V usage is TRBV2 and J usage is TRBJ2-5, with D unresolved. The CDR3 is made up of 11 amino acids. V was shortened by 8 bases and J by 0 bases, with 4 bases between the two germline ends. Germline V CDR1 and CDR2: SNHLY, FYNNEI.